The 6 T cell receptor beta chains listed next were all sequenced from one sample in a study of T cells in Graves' hyperthyroidism and ophthalmopathy. There were TCR beta CDR3 regions amplified from RNA transcripts. Primed by the HTBI set, a first-round RT-PCR was run on the TCR CDR3. A single record per CDR3 protein comes from TCRdb applying MiXCR to the multiplex PCR reads. The repertoire includes roughly 500,000 distinct CDR3 sequences, around a fifth of them detected once, and 49% sits in the top ten. The source material was blood. The receptors were gathered from a woman between 65 and 79 years old with Graves' ophthalmopathy.

This clonotype was found many times. The rearrangement joins TRBV6-1 to TRBJ1-2; 7 bases fit TRBD1. Germline CDR1 is MNHNS and CDR2 is SASEGT. The J segment lost 2 bases and the V segment lost 6 bases, leaving 6 bases of the junction unmatched. The CDR3 totals 14 residues. CDR3 sequence reads: CASRGDSRNYGYTF. CDR3 nucleotides: TGTGCCAGCAGGGGGGACAGCAGGAACTATGGCTACACCTTC.

The table lists this clonotype with a few counts. V is TRBV6-1 and J is TRBJ1-2, with D uncertain. The V gene's germline CDR1 is MNHNS and CDR2 SASEGT. Trimming pared 0 bases from V and 4 bases from J, leaving 9 bases between. This CDR3 comprises 14 residues. The CDR3 loop reads CASSEAPWGYGYTF. The CDR3 DNA reads as TGTGCCAGCAGTGAAGCTCCTTGGGGCTATGGCTACACCTTC.

The V call is TRBV3-1, the J call TRBJ2-5; D not resolved. With 1 base removed from V and 3 bases from J, the gap between germline ends came to 9 bases. The CDR3 sequence is 14 residues long. Looked up from germline, CDR1 is LGHDT and CDR2 is YNNKEL (reference sequence). CDR3 sequence (DNA): TGTGCCAGCAGCCAAGCTCGGCTGAAAGAGACCCAGTACTTC. Encoded protein: CASSQARLKETQYF.

The rearrangement links TRBV18 to TRBJ1-5, with D tentatively TRBD1 (5 bases). Looked up from germline, CDR1 is KGHSH and CDR2 is LQKENI. This CDR3 spans 12 amino acids. With 4 bases removed from V and 9 bases from J, the gap between germline ends came to 10 bases. The DNA of the CDR3 is TGTGCCAGCTCACGGGCGGGGGGGCCCCAGCATTTT. Protein product: CASSRAGGPQHF.

This clonotype was seen only a few times. This sequence joins TRBV7-9 and TRBJ1-4; 7 bases align to TRBD1. This CDR3 contains 17 residues. V gave up 2 bases and J gave up 0 bases; unmatched junction bases: 6. Germline V gene lookup returns CDR1 SEHNR and CDR2 FQNEAQ (reference sequence). CDR3 DNA: TGTGCCAGCAGCTTACCCGGGACAGCCGCAACTAATGAAAAACTGTTTTTT. Protein: CASSLPGTAATNEKLFF.

The chain links TRBV6-5 to TRBJ2-7; D uncertain. The CDR3 spans 14 residues. V dropped 2 bases and J dropped 2 bases, with 10 bases sitting between them. CDR1 is MNHEY and CDR2 is SVGAGI in the germline V gene. This CDR3 is CASSYGQPPYEQYF. Written as DNA, the CDR3 is TGTGCCAGCAGTTACGGGCAGCCCCCCTACGAGCAGTACTTC.